The 21 T cell receptor beta chains reported below all come from one sample, sequenced in a study of blood T cell dynamics during melanoma immunotherapy. The time point here: pre-treatment baseline. Assay used: immunoSEQ multiplex PCR; TCRdb lists only in-frame clones, some missing. The sample includes 4,000 to 5,000 clones, 75% to 90% seen only once; the top ten take around 30%. The specimen comprised blood, sampled from a patient treated with checkpoint blockade. These receptors all stem from a human donor with melanoma.

The chain couples TRBV6-5 to TRBJ1-5; weak D call: TRBD1 (6 bases). Trimming removed 0 bases at V and 6 bases at J, with 12 bases between. The germline V gene has CDR1 MNHEY and CDR2 SVGAGI. The CDR3 has 15 amino acids. The CDR3 coding sequence is TGTGCCAGCAGTTACTCTCCCAGGGGTGTTCAGCCCCAGCATTTT. Its protein is CASSYSPRGVQPQHF.

The CDR3 DNA reads TGTGCCAGCATAGGCGGACAGGCCGTCGGCGAGCAGTACTTC. Protein: CASIGGQAVGEQYF. The chain joins TRBV28 to TRBJ2-7; TRBD1 matches at 7 bases. V trimming: 7 bases; J trimming: 6 bases; junction bases outside the gene matches: 12. The CDR3 runs to 14 residues. Germline V gives CDR1 MDHEN, CDR2 SYDVKM.

A single count supports this clone. The DNA of the CDR3 is TGCAGCGTTGCCAACTATGGCTACACCTTC. Amino acids: CSVANYGYTF. The chain uses TRBV29-1 and TRBJ1-2; D is unclear. The germline V gene encodes CDR1 SQVTM and CDR2 ANQGSEA. The CDR3 consists of 10 residues. The V end was cut by 4 bases, the J end by 2 bases, with 2 bases between.

The V gene is TRBV19, the J gene TRBJ2-7, with D perhaps matching TRBD1 (6 bases). The CDR3 is 15 amino acids. V was trimmed by 6 bases and J by 0 bases, leaving 15 bases between them. Germline CDR1 is LNHDA and CDR2 is SQIVND (reference sequence). CDR3 sequence: CASRTRDTNSYEQYF. CDR3 nucleotide sequence: TGTGCCAGTAGAACCCGGGACACCAACTCCTACGAGCAGTACTTC.

The chain joins TRBV28 to TRBJ1-1, with TRBD1 identical over 7 bases. Germline trimming cut 4 bases from V and 4 bases from J; bases unmatched to any gene: 0. In germline, CDR1 is MDHEN, CDR2 SYDVKM. The CDR3 is 12 amino acids. The CDR3 is CASSSGGTEAFF. In DNA form, the CDR3 reads TGTGCCAGCAGTTCAGGGGGCACTGAAGCTTTCTTT.

Points on this clone: Because the CDR3's place on the DNA is in doubt, the DNA is left out and the CDR3 is given as listed by TCRdb. The chain has TRBV2 and TRBJ1-4; the table assigns TRBD1, which was not confirmed against the DNA. The V gene's germline CDR1 is SNHLY and CDR2 FYNNEI. The CDR3 contains 17 residues when both ends are counted. CDR3 residues: CASTHLDRGDGMKNCFF.

Only one count was recorded for this clone. The CDR3 coding sequence is TGTGCCAGCTCGCGGGGAGCTAATGAAAAACTGTTTTTT. Protein product: CASSRGANEKLFF. The rearrangement uses TRBV18 and TRBJ1-4; D not certain. V was trimmed by 6 bases and J by 3 bases, leaving 8 bases between them. Germline CDR1 reads KGHSH; CDR2 reads LQKENI. CDR3 length: 13 amino acids.

This clone occurred once. The CDR3, as DNA: TGCGCCAGCAGCTTGGTAGGGGCGGACTATGGCTACACCTTC. Translation gives CASSLVGADYGYTF. The chain has TRBV5-1 and TRBJ1-2; the D gene is possibly TRBD1 (5 bases). The CDR3 runs 14 residues. Germline loops: CDR1 SGHRS, CDR2 YFSETQ. The germline V and J ends were trimmed by 0 bases and 3 bases, with 9 bases remaining between them.

The V gene is TRBV7-2, the J gene TRBJ2-1, with D possibly being TRBD1 (5 bases). Germline V gene lookup returns CDR1 SGHTA and CDR2 FQGNSA. Trimming left V 5 bases short and J 8 bases short, with 16 bases between. CDR3 length: 14 amino acids. CDR3 nucleotides: TGTGCCAGCAGCCCGACAGACTTCTTACATGAGCAGTTCTTC. Protein sequence: CASSPTDFLHEQFF.

The chain is built from TRBV4-2 and TRBJ2-7; D perhaps matches TRBD1 (6 bases). Trimming stripped 4 bases from V and 3 bases from J, with 19 bases between. CDR1 is LGHNA and CDR2 is YNFKEQ in the germline V gene. The CDR3 loop spans 16 amino acids. The DNA of the CDR3 is TGTGCCAGCAGCCCAGGGGAACTAGTCGGCCTCTACGAGCAGTACTTC. This sequence encodes CASSPGELVGLYEQYF.

This rearrangement joins TRBV25-1 to TRBJ2-5, with 13 bases that match TRBD2. The J segment lost 2 bases and the V segment lost 2 bases, leaving 8 bases of the junction unmatched. Germline CDR1 reads MGHDK; CDR2 reads SYGVNS. The CDR3 covers 18 residues. The CDR3 coding sequence is TGTGCCAGCAGTGAAAATGGGGGACTAGCGGGACTACAAGAGACCCAGTACTTC. This codes for CASSENGGLAGLQETQYF.

The chain is built from TRBV18 and TRBJ2-5; the match to TRBD2 covers 7 bases. The CDR3 consists of 14 residues. In germline, CDR1 is KGHSH, CDR2 LQKENI. Trimming removed 2 bases from V and 2 bases from J; junction bases left unmatched: 2. Here the CDR3 reads CASSPRTRQETQYF. The DNA of the CDR3 is TGTGCCAGCTCACCAAGGACTAGACAAGAGACCCAGTACTTC.

The chain employs TRBV19 and TRBJ2-2, with 8 bases lining up with TRBD2. The CDR3 is 16 amino acids. Per the germline V gene, CDR1 is LNHDA and CDR2 is SQIVND (reference sequence). Losses at the gene ends were 3 bases for V and 3 bases for J; bases not matched to a gene: 6. CDR3 protein: CASSMAGGVDTGELFF. The CDR3, as DNA: TGTGCCAGTAGTATGGCGGGAGGAGTTGACACCGGGGAGCTGTTTTTT.

This rearrangement joins TRBV4-3 to TRBJ2-2; D remains unclear. This CDR3 is built from 15 residues. V lost 0 bases and J lost 6, with 11 bases in between. From germline, CDR1 is LGHNA and CDR2 YSLEER. Here the CDR3 DNA reads TGCGCCAGCAGCCAAGACGCGTTCAAATCCGGGGAGCTGTTTTTT. Residues: CASSQDAFKSGELFF.

This chain uses TRBV19 with TRBJ2-3, with 10 bases matching TRBD2. After removal of 7 bases from V and 8 bases from J, the junction contained 6 bases not matched to a gene. Germline-derived CDR1 and CDR2 are LNHDA and SQIVND (reference sequence). The CDR3 length is 13 residues. CDR3 sequence reads: CASKITSGATQYF. DNA of the CDR3: TGTGCCAGTAAAATAACTAGCGGGGCTACGCAGTATTTT.

The chain carries TRBV6-5 and TRBJ2-7; 9 positions match TRBD2. Germline V gene sequence: CDR1 MNHEY, CDR2 SVGAGI. The V and J ends lost 5 bases and 6 bases, in that order; junction bases with no gene match: 11. The CDR3 totals 15 residues. CDR3 protein: CASSGSGSYAGEQYF. CDR3 nucleotide sequence: TGTGCCAGCAGTGGTAGCGGGAGTTACGCGGGCGAGCAGTACTTC.

V is TRBV10-2 and J is TRBJ2-5; D is uncertain. Trimming took off 4 bases at V and 5 bases at J, with 20 bases between the two ends. The CDR3 covers 16 residues. Germline CDR1 reads WSHSY; CDR2 reads SAAADI. This chain's CDR3 is CASSVGDPLDGETQYF. CDR3 in DNA: TGCGCCAGCAGTGTCGGCGATCCGCTGGATGGGGAGACCCAGTACTTC.

The chain recombines TRBV7-2 with TRBJ1-1; D is uncertain. The V end was cut by 0 bases, the J end by 1 base, with 9 bases between. Germline CDR1 SGHTA, CDR2 FQGNSA. The CDR3 length is 15 residues. CDR3: CASSLAATENTEAFF. CDR3 nucleotides: TGTGCCAGCAGCTTAGCGGCCACCGAGAACACTGAAGCTTTCTTT.

The CDR3 protein is CASSLATETKGYTF. The CDR3 bases are TGTGCCAGCAGCTTAGCGACCGAAACCAAGGGCTACACCTTC. The chain carries TRBV11-3 and TRBJ1-2; D is uncertain. V lost 1 base and J 8 bases, leaving 14 bases between the germline ends. The CDR3 has 14 amino acids. Looked up from germline, CDR1 is SGHNT and CDR2 is YENEEA.

This clone was counted once. The chain joins TRBV7-2 to TRBJ2-7, with TRBD2 matching over 10 bases. The junction had 8 bases not matched to a gene; V was cut back by 1 base and J by 5 bases. Germline loops: CDR1 SGHTA, CDR2 FQGNSA. The CDR3 has 16 amino acids. This chain's CDR3 is CASSLEASGSLNEQYF. CDR3 bases: TGTGCCAGCAGCTTAGAAGCTAGCGGGAGTTTGAACGAGCAGTACTTC.

DNA of the CDR3: TGTGCCAGCTCACCACCGGGAGGGCTGTACAATGAGCAGTTCTTC. As protein: CASSPPGGLYNEQFF. The gene calls are TRBV18 and TRBJ2-1; 7 bases are a match to TRBD2. CDR3 length equals 15 residues. J lost 4 bases, V lost 0 bases, and 3 bases had no gene match. CDR1 KGHSH and CDR2 LQKENI come from the germline V gene. Using reference TRBV18 and TRBJ2-1 for the parts outside the CDR3, the full variable domain is NAGVMQNPRHLVRRRGQEARLRCSPMKGHSHVYWYRQLPEEGLKFMVYLQKENIIDESGMPKERFSAEFPKEGPSILRIQQVVRGDSAAYFCASSPPGGLYNEQFFGPGTRLTVL.